Below, 15 T cell receptor beta chains from the same sample are listed, as sequenced in a study of beta chain features in type 1 diabetes. General observations from the study: Shortening that was moderate but significant affected the TCRB CDR3s of Type 1 diabetes patients in all four CD4+ subsets.

Which antigens these TCRs recognize remains unknown. Expressed TCRB transcripts were sequenced, since all the RNA that had been isolated was reverse transcribed. TCRdb's copy holds only in-frame clones and misses some; the assay was immunoSEQ multiplex PCR. The repertoire consists of 600,000 or so clones, with roughly 12% occurring once and the leading ten covering over 0.1%. Sequenced: naive CD4+ T cells from blood. The receptors were sampled from a man younger than 45 with type 1 diabetes.

The chain uses TRBV7-3 and TRBJ2-3; unclear D gene. This CDR3 comprises 13 residues. V lost 2 bases and J lost 4, with 7 bases in between. CDR1 is SGHTA and CDR2 is FQGTGA in the germline V gene. The CDR3 nucleotides read TGTGCCAGCAGCTTAGGGCTGGCAGATACGCAGTATTTT. Translation: CASSLGLADTQYF.

The chain recombines TRBV27 with TRBJ1-2; D is uncertain. Germline V lookup: CDR1 MNHEY, CDR2 SMNVEV (reference sequence). The CDR3 is made up of 13 amino acids. Trimming took 6 bases from V and 5 from J, leaving 13 bases between them. In DNA form, the CDR3 reads TGTGCCAGCAGCCCAACGGGCCCTTATGGCTACACCTTC. Translation: CASSPTGPYGYTF.

This clone came up a few times. The chain has TRBV10-3 and TRBJ2-1; D ambiguous. The ends were cut back, 9 bases at V and 5 bases at J, with 17 bases in the middle. The CDR3 is 14 amino acids. From germline, CDR1 is ENHRY and CDR2 SYGVKD. CDR3 sequence reads: CAIRWEMRDNEQFF. For the CDR3, the DNA is TGTGCCATTCGCTGGGAAATGCGAGACAATGAGCAGTTCTTC.

The chain has TRBV7-9 and TRBJ2-5; TRBD1 aligns across 7 bases. The tail of the sequence fits TRBJ2-7 better, so the J call may be wrong. Germline CDR1 SEHNR, CDR2 FQNEAQ (reference sequence). The CDR3 runs to 16 residues. The CDR3 coding sequence is TGTGCCAGCAGTCGTATGACAGGGCAGAGCTCCTACGAGCAGTACTTC. Translated: CASSRMTGQSSYEQYF.

V is TRBV7-9 and J is TRBJ2-1; TRBD2 matches 13 bases. The germline V gene encodes CDR1 SEHNR and CDR2 FQNEAQ (reference sequence). The junction had 10 bases not matched to a gene; V was cut back by 3 bases and J by 2 bases. This CDR3 region has 19 residues. CDR3 sequence reads: CASSFWTSGGSSPYNEQFF. The CDR3 DNA reads TGTGCCAGCAGCTTTTGGACTAGCGGGGGTTCCTCACCCTACAATGAGCAGTTCTTC.

Only a few counts were recorded for this clone. This sequence joins TRBV28 and TRBJ2-3, with unresolved D. The ends were cut back, 8 bases at V and 8 bases at J, with 11 bases in the middle. The CDR3 sequence is 11 residues long. The germline CDR1 and CDR2 sequences are MDHEN and SYDVKM. The CDR3 loop is CASFSLGTQYF. The CDR3 DNA reads TGTGCCAGCTTTAGCCTCGGTACGCAGTATTTT.

This chain joins TRBV4-3 and TRBJ2-1, with D perhaps TRBD1 (6 bases). The CDR3 spans 14 residues. Trimming pared 4 bases from V and 7 bases from J, leaving 14 bases between. In germline, CDR1 is LGHNA, CDR2 YSLEER. CDR3 sequence reads: CASSLDSRSNEQFF. In DNA, the CDR3 is TGCGCCAGCAGCCTGGACAGTAGGAGTAATGAGCAGTTCTTC.

V gene TRBV7-2 combines with J gene TRBJ1-2; D might be TRBD1 (5 bases). Germline CDR1 SGHTA, CDR2 FQGNSA. CDR3 length equals 16 residues. V was cut by 5 bases and J by 0 bases, with 16 bases left in between. This CDR3 is CASSVPAGGSNYGYTF. The CDR3, as DNA: TGTGCCAGCAGCGTACCGGCGGGGGGGTCTAACTATGGCTACACCTTC.

The rearrangement links TRBV5-6 to TRBJ1-2; 9 bases line up with TRBD1. The CDR3 is 15 residues long. The V and J ends lost 5 bases and 11 bases, in that order; junction bases with no gene match: 16. In germline, CDR1 is SGHDT, CDR2 YYEEEE. As DNA, the CDR3 is TGTGCCAGCAGGAGGCTTCGGGACAGGGTGTATGTTTACACCTTC. Translated: CASRRLRDRVYVYTF.

The rearrangement joins TRBV29-1 to TRBJ1-2; D is ambiguous. CDR1 and CDR2 from the germline V gene are SQVTM and ANQGSEA. The CDR3 has 14 residues. Trimming shortened V by 4 bases and J by 0 bases, and 12 bases separated the two germline ends. The CDR3 region is CSVGAPTPNYGYTF. The CDR3 DNA is TGCAGCGTTGGGGCTCCCACCCCTAACTATGGCTACACCTTC.

The chain joins TRBV4-3 to TRBJ2-3; D tentatively reads TRBD1 or TRBD2 (6 bases each). Germline CDR1 and CDR2: LGHNA and YSLEER. V was cut by 4 bases and J by 1 base, with 12 bases left in between. CDR3 length: 15 residues. The CDR3 DNA reads as TGCGCCAGCAGCCCGGGGGCGTCCGGCACAGATACGCAGTATTTT. Translated: CASSPGASGTDTQYF.

CDR3 sequence reads: CASSPGPRNTEAFF. Here the CDR3 DNA reads TGCGCCAGCAGTCCCGGACCTAGGAACACTGAAGCTTTCTTT. The rearrangement uses TRBV5-1 and TRBJ1-1; D gene unclear. Germline V gene data show CDR1 as SGHRS and CDR2 as YFSETQ. This CDR3 region has 14 residues. V was trimmed by 5 bases and J by 1 base, leaving 12 bases between them.

This chain uses TRBV11-2 with TRBJ1-2; no clear D gene. Germline loops: CDR1 SGHAT, CDR2 FQNNGV. V lost 4 bases and J lost 8, with 20 bases in between. This CDR3 contains 15 residues. The CDR3 reads CASSSPREGRSGYTF. The CDR3 DNA reads as TGTGCCAGCAGCTCCCCCCGGGAGGGTCGCTCCGGCTACACCTTC.

The rearrangement links TRBV12-5 to TRBJ2-7; TRBD2 is a possible D gene (5 bases). Germline V gene lookup returns CDR1 LGHNT and CDR2 FRNRAP. The V gene lost 1 base and the J gene lost 5 bases, with 9 bases spanning the gap. The CDR3 loop spans 13 amino acids. CDR3 nucleotides: TGTGCTAGTGGTTTGGCTTTGAGGGACGAGCAGTACTTC. Encoded protein: CASGLALRDEQYF.

Only a few counts were recorded for this clone. The gene calls are TRBV5-1 and TRBJ1-2; D remains ambiguous. V was pared by 4 bases and J by 0 bases, with 10 bases between. This CDR3 region has 14 residues. The germline CDR1 and CDR2 sequences are SGHRS and YFSETQ. This CDR3 is CASSPDEANYGYTF. DNA of the CDR3: TGCGCCAGCAGCCCCGATGAAGCTAACTATGGCTACACCTTC.